The 17 T cell receptor beta chains reported below all come from one sample, sequenced in a study of blood T cell repertoires in COVID-19. Sequencing was performed with immunoSEQ multiplex PCR; in TCRdb, only in-frame clones are kept and a portion is missing. The sample contains over 110,000 clones, roughly 83% of which appear only once. Specimen: PBMCs or T cells enriched from blood (not recorded which). The origin of the receptors is a man aged 40-49 years with acute COVID-19.

J is TRBJ1-2 and V is TRBV7-9; D possibly corresponds to TRBD1 (6 bases). Germline V CDR1 and CDR2: SEHNR, FQNEAQ (reference sequence). The V end was cut by 5 bases, the J end by 3 bases, with 19 bases between. The CDR3 loop spans 16 amino acids. The CDR3 is CASSVDQAQGYYGYTF. CDR3 coding DNA: TGTGCCAGCAGCGTTGACCAGGCTCAGGGGTACTATGGCTACACCTTC.

Judged by abundance, this clone is medium-sized (0.01 to 0.1%). The chain carries TRBV18 and TRBJ1-1, with a tentative D call TRBD1 (5 bases). CDR3 length: 16 amino acids. Deletions cut 6 bases from V and 0 bases from J, with 17 bases between. Germline V gene lookup returns CDR1 KGHSH and CDR2 LQKENI. CDR3 nucleotide sequence: TGTGCCAGCTCCCTCGCAATAGACAGCATGAACACTGAAGCTTTCTTT. Encoded protein: CASSLAIDSMNTEAFF.

This chain connects TRBV4-2 to TRBJ2-2; 12 nucleotides align to TRBD2. Germline lookup yields CDR1 LGHNA and CDR2 YNFKEQ. CDR3 length: 18 amino acids. V dropped 2 bases and J dropped 4; count of bases not matched to a gene: 8. The CDR3 region has the DNA TGTGCCAGCAGCCAACAGGGGCCTAGCGGGGGGGCCACCGGGGAGCTGTTTTTT. The encoded protein is CASSQQGPSGGATGELFF.

The CDR3 DNA reads as TGTGCCTGGAGTACAGGGGTATCTGGTAGTGGCTACACCTTC. It encodes CAWSTGVSGSGYTF. V is TRBV30 and J is TRBJ1-2; 7 bases are shared with TRBD1. This CDR3 spans 14 amino acids. V lost 2 bases to trimming and J lost 7 bases; unmatched junction nucleotides: 10. Germline loops: CDR1 GTSNPN, CDR2 SVGIG (reference sequence).

The V and J genes are TRBV7-8 and TRBJ2-2, with 13 nucleotides matching TRBD2. CDR3 length: 17 amino acids. Germline loops: CDR1 SGHVS, CDR2 FQNEAQ. V shed 4 bases and J 4 bases; nucleotides not matched to a gene: 6. CDR3 coding DNA: TGTGCCAGCAGCTCCAGACGACTAGCGGGGGGCACCGGGGAGCTGTTTTTT. Its protein product is CASSSRRLAGGTGELFF.

The chain joins TRBV6-2 or TRBV6-3 to TRBJ2-1, with 7 bases fitting TRBD2. Germline lookup yields CDR1 MNHEY and CDR2 SVGEGT. V trimming: 4 bases; J trimming: 6 bases; junction bases outside the gene matches: 9. The CDR3 extends over 15 amino acids. The CDR3 sequence: CASSSLREVTNEQFF. CDR3 DNA sequence: TGTGCCAGCAGTTCCCTCCGGGAGGTCACCAATGAGCAGTTCTTC.

This clone has just a few counts. The chain joins TRBV10-3 to TRBJ1-1, with D tentatively TRBD1 (6 bases). Looked up from germline, CDR1 is ENHRY and CDR2 is SYGVKD. V was pared by 3 bases and J by 9 bases, with 14 bases between. The CDR3 consists of 13 residues. The CDR3 DNA reads TGTGCCATCAGTGACAGTGGGGACAATAAAGCTTTCTTT. This encodes CAISDSGDNKAFF.

The V and J genes are TRBV18 and TRBJ2-1; a weak D match, TRBD1 (6 bases). Germline V gene lookup returns CDR1 KGHSH and CDR2 LQKENI. This CDR3 has 15 residues. V shed 3 bases and J shed 5 bases, with 14 bases lying between them. The CDR3 sequence is CASSPSGQTNNEQFF. The CDR3 coding sequence is TGTGCCAGCTCACCTTCAGGACAGACCAACAATGAGCAGTTCTTC. Drawing the rest from reference TRBV18 and TRBJ2-1, the complete variable domain is NAGVMQNPRHLVRRRGQEARLRCSPMKGHSHVYWYRQLPEEGLKFMVYLQKENIIDESGMPKERFSAEFPKEGPSILRIQQVVRGDSAAYFCASSPSGQTNNEQFFGPGTRLTVL.

The V and J genes are TRBV28 and TRBJ2-1, with TRBD2 identical over 7 bases. The CDR3 sequence is 12 residues long. Unmatched junction bases numbered 6, after V lost 7 bases and J lost 9 bases. Per the germline V gene, CDR1 is MDHEN and CDR2 is SYDVKM. CDR3 sequence reads: CASTPWEGEQFF. The CDR3 DNA follows: TGTGCCAGCACCCCCTGGGAGGGTGAGCAGTTCTTC.

The sample holds one count of this clone. The chain has TRBV13 and TRBJ1-3; possibly TRBD1 for D (5 bases). The CDR3 extends over 17 amino acids. CDR1 is PRHDT and CDR2 is FYEKMQ in the germline V gene (reference sequence). Trimming cost V 5 bases and J 4 bases, with 21 bases left between them. DNA for the CDR3: TGTGCCAGCAGCGGGAGGGCGAGACAGCTGTTGGGAAACACCATATATTTT. The encoded protein is CASSGRARQLLGNTIYF.

This chain joins TRBV6-5 and TRBJ2-7, with TRBD1 matching over 9 bases. The V gene's germline CDR1 is MNHEY and CDR2 SVGAGI. V trimming: 4 bases; J trimming: 5 bases; junction bases outside the gene matches: 12. This CDR3 has 16 amino acids. The CDR3 DNA sequence: TGTGCCAGCAGTTCTCCGCGACGGGACAGGGCCCACGAGCAGTACTTC. This codes for CASSSPRRDRAHEQYF.

The chain recombines TRBV7-2 with TRBJ1-2; D uncertain. Germline loops: CDR1 SGHTA, CDR2 FQGNSA. The CDR3 length is 14 residues. Deletions cut 1 base from V and 8 bases from J, with 14 bases between. The CDR3 sequence: CASSLGVGGGGYTF. Here the CDR3 DNA reads TGTGCCAGCAGCTTAGGGGTCGGCGGCGGAGGCTACACCTTC.

V gene TRBV19 combines with J gene TRBJ2-6; maybe TRBD2 (5 bases). The CDR3 runs to 16 residues. Trimming cost V 5 bases and J 5 bases, with 16 bases left between them. Per the germline V gene, CDR1 is LNHDA and CDR2 is SQIVND (reference sequence). The CDR3 DNA follows: TGTGCCAGTAGTCCGGACTCGAAAAGTCGGGCCAACGTCCTGACTTTC. Protein product: CASSPDSKSRANVLTF.

The chain combines TRBV19 with TRBJ1-6; weak D call: TRBD1 (6 bases). Germline values: CDR1 LNHDA, CDR2 SQIVND (reference sequence). V was pared by 5 bases and J by 0 bases, with 14 bases between. The CDR3 covers 17 residues. The DNA for the CDR3 is TGTGCCAGTAGTTCGACAGGCCGGAGCTCCTATAATTCACCCCTCCACTTT. The encoded protein is CASSSTGRSSYNSPLHF.

V gene TRBV19 combines with J gene TRBJ2-2; 8 bases agree with TRBD1. The CDR3 runs to 15 residues. With V trimmed by 10 bases and J by 6 bases, 13 bases remained unmatched. CDR1 and CDR2 (germline): LNHDA, SQIVND (reference sequence). CDR3 region: CAIRTGRRGAGELFF. CDR3 nucleotides: TGTGCCATCCGGACAGGGAGAAGGGGGGCCGGGGAGCTGTTTTTT.

This sequence joins TRBV5-5 and TRBJ1-1, with D possibly TRBD1 on 5 matching bases. The ends were cut back, 2 bases at V and 4 bases at J, with 12 bases in the middle. The CDR3 has 14 residues. The germline CDR1 and CDR2 sequences are SGHKS and YYEKEE (reference sequence). CDR3 amino acids: CASSLSYGGTEAFF. The CDR3 DNA reads TGTGCCAGCAGCTTAAGTTACGGGGGCACTGAAGCTTTCTTT.

The chain couples TRBV29-1 to TRBJ2-5; 9 bases are shared with TRBD2. The germline V gene encodes CDR1 SQVTM and CDR2 ANQGSEA. This CDR3 is built from 12 residues. The DNA of the CDR3 is TGCAGTTGGGGACTAGCCCGGGAGACCCAGTACTTC. Protein product: CSWGLARETQYF. The variable domain in full, completed from reference TRBV29-1 and TRBJ2-5, reads SAVISQKPSRDICQRGTSLTIQCQVDSQVTMMFWYRQQPGQSLTLIATANQGSEATYESGFVIDKFPISRPNLTFSTLTVSNMSPEDSSIYLCSWGLARETQYFGPGTRLLVL.